A selection of T cell receptor beta chains follows, all from one sample in a study of cytomegalovirus exposure and HLA in healthy donors. Repertoires were generated with immunoSEQ multiplex PCR, while TCRdb's copy carries only in-frame clones and drops some. Its listing shows some 150,000 clones. The specimen was PBMCs. The origin of the receptors is a woman between 18 and 29 years old in good health and CMV-seronegative. The conserved cysteine and the conserved F or W are not part of the CDR3 here.

j_call cdr3_length v_call cdr3_aa
TRBJ2-3 15 TRBV4-3 ASSRGTSGREGDTQY
TRBJ1-4 13 TRBV7-9 ASRKGGGTNEKLF
TRBJ2-1 10 TRBV29-1 SGEDRENEQF
TRBJ1-4 13 TRBV9 ASSAYRGANEKLF
TRBJ1-1 12 TRBV14 ASSQVARYTEAF
TRBJ1-5 16 TRBV7-8 ASSSSGTGERLNQPQH
TRBJ2-7 17 TRBV23-1 ASSQSKLKSGTGGYEQY
TRBJ2-5 14 TRBV21-1 ASTPREGANGETQY
TRBJ1-2 11 TRBV30 AWSQGVIYGYT
TRBJ1-2 10 TRBV7-2 ASSFTEYGYT